One and the same sample provided the 4 T cell receptor beta chains below, sequenced in a study of post-analysis software for immune sequencing data (dated by TCRdb to between 2014 and 2017). Study-wide conclusions, independent of this receptor: Four or five TRBV segments, including TRBV5-6, TRBV5-1 and TRBV20-1, were significantly more frequent in patients than controls.

Antigens for these TCRs are unknown. The receptor library was made with PCR. TCRdb names Illumina HiSeq 2500 as the instrument used. To reduce PCR and sequencing biases, unique molecular identifiers were incorporated into the TCR beta cDNA libraries. The public reads were reprocessed in TCRdb via fastp at Q25 and MiXCR, keeping in-frame beta chains. Identical CDR3 protein sequences are pooled into one entry, listed with their most common genes and DNA. The sample contains hundreds of thousands of distinct CDR3 sequences, 55% to 60% of them found a single time. The ten largest clones take up over 9% of the sample. Sample: blood. The receptor set was obtained from a girl aged 2 to 9 with multiple sclerosis.

The chain uses TRBV7-2 and TRBJ1-5; D call uncertain. The CDR3 loop spans 13 amino acids. Between the trimmed V and J ends, which lost 3 bases and 6 bases, there was a span of 9 bases. Germline V gene data show CDR1 as SGHTA and CDR2 as FQGNSA. The DNA of the CDR3 is TGTGCCAGCAGCTTTAGTGTGGGTCAGCCCCAGCATTTT. Its protein product is CASSFSVGQPQHF.

The V call is TRBV12-3 or TRBV12-4, the J call TRBJ2-1; no reliable D call. This CDR3 comprises 12 residues. V was trimmed by 6 bases and J by 6 bases, leaving 9 bases between them. Written as DNA, the CDR3 is TGTGCCAGCAGGCTCGAGAGCAATGAGCAGTTCTTC. Translating gives CASRLESNEQFF.

This clonotype was counted a single time. The V call is TRBV7-9, the J call TRBJ1-5; D perhaps matches TRBD1 (6 bases). The germline gives CDR1 SEHNR, CDR2 FQNEAQ (reference sequence). V gave up 5 bases and J gave up 7 bases, with 18 bases separating them. CDR3 length: 15 amino acids. Written as DNA, the CDR3 is TGTGCCAGCAGCCAAGACAGGCCGGCGTCCCAGCCCCAGCATTTT. The encoded protein is CASSQDRPASQPQHF. Full variable domain (remainder filled in from reference TRBV7-9 and TRBJ1-5): DTGVSQNPRHKITKRGQNVTFRCDPISEHNRLYWYRQTLGQGPEFLTYFQNEAQLEKSRLLSDRFSAERPKGSFSTLEIQRTEQGDSAMYLCASSQDRPASQPQHFGDGTRLSIL.

This chain links TRBV6-2 or TRBV6-3 with TRBJ2-1; D is uncertain. Germline V CDR1 and CDR2: MNHEY, SVGEGT. The CDR3 totals 13 residues. Trimming stripped 0 bases from V and 7 bases from J, with 7 bases between. CDR3: CASSYSTLNEQFF. The CDR3 DNA reads as TGTGCCAGCAGTTACTCGACCCTAAATGAGCAGTTCTTC.